These 22 T cell receptor beta chains came from one sample sequenced in a study of CD8+ T cells in alopecia areata (dated by TCRdb to 2016 to 2018). In the paper's terms, the time point label means: more than 3 weeks on oral tofacitinib. What the treatment or condition label conveys for this sample: oral pan-JAK inhibitor, 5-10 mg twice daily. The receptor library was made with the immunoSEQ multiplex PCR assay. RNA was extracted from all samples and reverse transcribed into cDNA, which served as template for TCR sequencing. TCRdb stores this immuneACCESS table with in-frame sequences only. Part of the clones is absent; in the studies checked, under half of the shortfall reflects unresolved V genes, and no reason is known for the rest. The sample table shows 90,000 to 150,000 clones, and 53% are seen once. The ten top clones hold just over 0.45% of the sample. Sequenced material: CD4+ T cells sorted from blood, taken at week 4, from a patient treated with tofacitinib. Receptor source: a human donor with alopecia areata.

The V gene is TRBV30, the J gene TRBJ2-1; D might be TRBD1 or TRBD2, each matching 6 bases. CDR3 length equals 12 residues. Germline V lookup: CDR1 GTSNPN, CDR2 SVGIG (reference sequence). V dropped 3 bases and J dropped 7 bases, with 10 bases sitting between them. CDR3 loop: CAWRWGANEQFF. CDR3 DNA: TGTGCCTGGAGGTGGGGGGCGAATGAGCAGTTCTTC.

V usage is TRBV30 and J usage is TRBJ2-7, with D perhaps TRBD1 (5 bases). There are 13 residues in the CDR3. Germline V gene data show CDR1 as GTSNPN and CDR2 as SVGIG (reference sequence). V was clipped by 4 bases and J by 0 bases, with 10 bases between them. CDR3 bases: TGTGCCTGGAACACAGACAGCTCCTACGAGCAGTACTTC. Translating it yields CAWNTDSSYEQYF.

This clone was detected a few times. The chain recombines TRBV27 with TRBJ2-6; 12 positions match TRBD1. The V gene end was trimmed by 4 bases and the J gene end by 4 bases; junction bases not matched to a gene: 14. Germline CDR1 MNHEY, CDR2 SMNVEV (reference sequence). There are 20 residues in the CDR3. The CDR3: CASSSNLPGQGAGGANVLTF. CDR3 nucleotide sequence: TGTGCCAGCAGTTCAAACCTACCGGGACAGGGGGCAGGCGGGGCCAACGTCCTGACTTTC.

The J gene is TRBJ2-5, the V gene TRBV5-1, with D possibly being TRBD1 (6 bases). CDR1 SGHRS and CDR2 YFSETQ come from the germline V gene. This CDR3 is built from 14 residues. Trimming left V 4 bases short and J 3 bases short, with 13 bases between. The CDR3, as DNA: TGCGCCAGCAGCACCGGGACACAAGAAGAGACCCAGTACTTC. Encoded protein: CASSTGTQEETQYF.

V is TRBV29-1 and J is TRBJ1-5, with 8 bases that match TRBD1. Germline V gene lookup returns CDR1 SQVTM and CDR2 ANQGSEA. The V segment lost 4 bases and the J segment 1 base; nucleotides outside the gene matches: 12. This CDR3 has 17 residues. The CDR3 DNA reads as TGCAGCGTTGGAGGCGAAGGTGGGACAGGAAGCAATCAGCCCCAGCATTTT. Protein: CSVGGEGGTGSNQPQHF.

The chain carries TRBV6-5 and TRBJ1-1, with D perhaps TRBD1 (6 bases). Germline V gives CDR1 MNHEY, CDR2 SVGAGI. The CDR3 spans 12 residues. V dropped 5 bases and J dropped 11 bases, with 15 bases sitting between them. The CDR3 sequence is CASSAMQGMAFF. The CDR3 nucleotides are TGTGCCAGCAGTGCCATGCAGGGGATGGCTTTCTTT.

This clone has only one observation. V gene TRBV29-1 combines with J gene TRBJ2-7; unclear D gene. This CDR3 comprises 11 residues. The germline V gene encodes CDR1 SQVTM and CDR2 ANQGSEA. Trimming left V 5 bases short and J 2 bases short, with 7 bases between. The CDR3 bases are TGCAGCGTTCGGGCTACCTACGAGCAGTACTTC. Amino acids: CSVRATYEQYF.

This clone was detected a few times. The genes are TRBV29-1 and TRBJ2-1, with D perhaps matching TRBD2 (6 bases). V lost 5 bases to trimming and J lost 8 bases, with 16 bases between them. Germline V gene sequence: CDR1 SQVTM, CDR2 ANQGSEA. The CDR3 runs to 13 residues. The CDR3 sequence: CSVRAGSNYEQFF. As DNA, the CDR3 is TGCAGCGTTAGAGCGGGTAGTAACTATGAGCAGTTCTTC.

DNA of the CDR3: TGTGCCAGCAGTTACGGAGGGGTCGAGACCCAGTACTTC. Translated, it gives CASSYGGVETQYF. The rearrangement joins TRBV6-5 to TRBJ2-5; D possibly corresponds to TRBD2 (6 bases). Trimming removed 2 bases from V and 5 bases from J, with 9 bases in between. CDR3 length equals 13 residues. The V gene's germline CDR1 is MNHEY and CDR2 SVGAGI.

This clone has just a few counts. The gene calls are TRBV5-1 and TRBJ1-5, with D unresolved. Germline V gene data show CDR1 as SGHRS and CDR2 as YFSETQ. V dropped 2 bases and J dropped 0 bases, with 12 bases sitting between them. The CDR3 covers 16 residues. CDR3 sequence reads: CASSLHPTDSNQPQHF. The CDR3 region has the DNA TGCGCCAGCAGCTTACACCCCACCGATAGCAATCAGCCCCAGCATTTT.

The chain links TRBV29-1 to TRBJ1-5; D perhaps matches TRBD1 (5 bases). V lost 7 bases to trimming and J lost 3 bases, with 13 bases between them. Germline values: CDR1 SQVTM, CDR2 ANQGSEA. CDR3 length: 13 residues. Here the CDR3 reads CSARTGLNQPQHF. The CDR3 nucleotides are TGCAGCGCCCGAACGGGGCTCAATCAGCCCCAGCATTTT.

This chain links TRBV15 with TRBJ2-1, with D unclear. Per germline, CDR1 LNHNV and CDR2 YYDKDF (reference sequence). This CDR3 comprises 12 residues. V was trimmed by 3 bases and J by 5 bases, leaving 5 bases between them. The CDR3 DNA sequence: TGTGCCACCAGCAGGAAGGACAATGAGCAGTTCTTC. The encoded protein is CATSRKDNEQFF. The entire variable domain, with the rest obtained from reference TRBV15 and TRBJ2-1, is as follows: DAMVIQNPRYQVTQFGKPVTLSCSQTLNHNVMYWYQQKSSQAPKLLFHYYDKDFNNEADTPDNFQSRRPNTSFCFLDIRSPGLGDTAMYLCATSRKDNEQFFGPGTRLTVL.

The V call is TRBV4-1, the J call TRBJ2-5; 12 bases are a match to TRBD2. Trimming at V came to 1 base and at J to 4 bases, leaving 4 bases not matched to a gene. Germline V gene data show CDR1 as MGHRA and CDR2 as YSYEKL. The CDR3 spans 16 residues. The DNA of the CDR3 is TGCGCCAGCAGCCAAGCTAGCGGGAGGGCTGGAGAGACCCAGTACTTC. The encoded protein is CASSQASGRAGETQYF.

V and J are TRBV30 and TRBJ1-4; D remains ambiguous. The V end lost 6 bases, the J end lost 4 bases, and 9 bases lay between the germline ends. The CDR3 runs to 12 residues. Germline values: CDR1 GTSNPN, CDR2 SVGIG (reference sequence). The DNA of the CDR3 is TGTGCCTGCGGACGGTATAATGAAAAACTGTTTTTT. Its protein product is CACGRYNEKLFF.

V usage is TRBV30 and J usage is TRBJ2-4, with D maybe TRBD1 (5 bases). The germline gives CDR1 GTSNPN, CDR2 SVGIG (reference sequence). Trimming took off 1 base at V and 7 bases at J, with 11 bases between the two ends. The CDR3 is 13 amino acids. Written as DNA, the CDR3 is TGTGCCTGGAGTGAGGGGTTAGGGAACATTCAGTACTTC. Amino acids: CAWSEGLGNIQYF.

The chain links TRBV5-1 to TRBJ2-3, with D unclear. CDR1 SGHRS and CDR2 YFSETQ come from the germline V gene. The V end was cut by 0 bases, the J end by 8 bases, with 16 bases between. The CDR3 has 15 amino acids. The CDR3 here is CASSLEWVAARTQYF. In DNA, the CDR3 is TGCGCCAGCAGCTTGGAATGGGTAGCTGCGCGTACGCAGTATTTT.

This clone was found a few times. The J gene is TRBJ2-3, the V gene TRBV7-2, with D tentatively TRBD2 (5 bases). V was trimmed by 2 bases and J by 5 bases, leaving 17 bases between them. In germline, CDR1 is SGHTA, CDR2 FQGNSA. The CDR3 sequence is 16 residues long. The CDR3 loop reads CASSLRRPVEGDTQYF. CDR3 sequence (DNA): TGTGCCAGCAGCTTAAGGCGACCAGTAGAGGGAGATACGCAGTATTTT.

This clone was picked up a small number of times. The V and J genes are TRBV7-9 and TRBJ2-3; no definite D call. This CDR3 has 14 residues. The germline V gene has CDR1 SEHNR and CDR2 FQNEAQ (reference sequence). V was trimmed by 1 base and J by 0 bases, leaving 5 bases between them. The CDR3 sequence is CASSLGHSTDTQYF. For the CDR3, the DNA is TGTGCCAGCAGCTTAGGGCACAGCACAGATACGCAGTATTTT.

V usage is TRBV29-1 and J usage is TRBJ1-2; D gene unclear. Looked up from germline, CDR1 is SQVTM and CDR2 is ANQGSEA. There are 13 residues in the CDR3. Trimming pared 4 bases from V and 0 bases from J, leaving 9 bases between. CDR3 DNA sequence: TGCAGCGTTGTTCTGGGGACTAACTATGGCTACACCTTC. It translates to CSVVLGTNYGYTF.

The chain couples TRBV5-1 to TRBJ1-5; tentatively, D is TRBD1 (6 bases). Germline CDR1 SGHRS, CDR2 YFSETQ. Deletions cut 4 bases from V and 4 bases from J, with 12 bases between. The CDR3 has 14 residues. This CDR3 is CASSEATGNQPQHF. In DNA, the CDR3 is TGCGCCAGCAGCGAAGCCACAGGGAATCAGCCCCAGCATTTT.

The rearrangement joins TRBV29-1 to TRBJ2-7; no clear D. CDR3 length equals 12 residues. Germline CDR1 reads SQVTM; CDR2 reads ANQGSEA. The germline V and J ends were trimmed by 5 bases and 1 base, with 9 bases remaining between them. The CDR3 DNA is TGCAGCGTTTGCATGTCGTCCTACGAGCAGTACTTC. The encoded protein is CSVCMSSYEQYF.

The chain carries TRBV13 and TRBJ1-1; D is unclear. The CDR3 has 14 residues. With 3 bases removed from V and 1 base from J, the gap between germline ends came to 9 bases. Germline CDR1 reads PRHDT; CDR2 reads FYEKMQ (reference sequence). This CDR3 is CASSFGRRNTEAFF. CDR3 in DNA: TGTGCCAGCAGCTTCGGCAGGAGGAACACTGAAGCTTTCTTT.